This paragraph covers one T cell receptor beta chain sequence. In the authors' workflow: Estimates of nucleated cell counts were drawn from the amplification of reference gene primers. Here immunoSEQ multiplex PCR was the method, and the copy in TCRdb shows in-frame clones only, minus some. The V and J calls and clone size were taken over from that table, and D and trimming were inferred from the DNA. The table shows 100,000 to 110,000 clones, with around four fifths occurring only once. Germline assignment: CDR1 SGHRS and CDR2 YFSETQ. The CDR3 has 14 residues. V gave up 1 base and J gave up 6 bases, with 13 bases separating them. This entry is derived from a study of blood T cell repertoires in COVID-19. Study at large: Specimens from acute and convalescent COVID-19 originated in the United States, Italy and Spain. Nucleic acid was either cDNA or gDNA, and it came from T cells, B-cell-depleted T cells, or PBMCs.

The sequenced sample consisted of peripheral blood. The TCR sequence derives from a man in his fifties or sixties with active or convalescent COVID-19. The chain links TRBV5-1 to TRBJ1-1; D is perhaps TRBD1 (6 bases). The CDR3 region has the DNA TGCGCCAGCAGCTTGAGTCGACAGGCCCCTGAAGCTTTCTTT. Translated, it gives CASSLSRQAPEAFF.